This TCR beta chain is from a study of T cell repertoires in cytomegalovirus infection. Trimming left V 5 bases short and J 2 bases short, with 9 bases between. CDR3 length: 13 residues. TCRdb passed the reads through MiXCR, listing each CDR3 protein once. The table shows about 570,000 distinct CDR3 sequences, with around two fifths occurring only once. This clonotype appeared a single time. Its antigen is still unknown. This receptor was identified in a human donor in good health (CMV status not recorded). Some clones in this sample may be carry-over from other donors' samples. V is TRBV12-3 or TRBV12-4 and J is TRBJ1-2; unclear D gene. The specimen comprised cultured PBMCs, sampled from culture after CMV antigen stimulation. The CDR3 reads CASSHGQNYGYTF. CDR3 in DNA: TGTGCCAGCAGTCACGGGCAGAACTATGGCTACACCTTC.